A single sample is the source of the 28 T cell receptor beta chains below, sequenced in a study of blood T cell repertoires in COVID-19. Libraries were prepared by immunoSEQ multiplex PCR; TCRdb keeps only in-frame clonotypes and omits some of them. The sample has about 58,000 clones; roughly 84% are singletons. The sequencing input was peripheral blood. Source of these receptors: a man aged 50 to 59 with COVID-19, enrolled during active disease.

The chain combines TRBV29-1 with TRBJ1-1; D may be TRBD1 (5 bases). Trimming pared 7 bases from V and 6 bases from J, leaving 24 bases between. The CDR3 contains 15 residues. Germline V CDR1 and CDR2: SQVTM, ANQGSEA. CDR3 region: CSAPRSGRSGAEAFF. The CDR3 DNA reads TGCAGCGCACCTCGGTCAGGGCGCTCGGGGGCTGAAGCTTTCTTT.

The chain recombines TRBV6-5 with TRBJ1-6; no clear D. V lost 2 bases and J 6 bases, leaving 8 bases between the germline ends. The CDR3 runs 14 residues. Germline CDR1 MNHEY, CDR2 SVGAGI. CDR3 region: CASSYADSNSPLHF. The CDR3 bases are TGTGCCAGCAGTTACGCAGATTCTAATTCACCCCTCCACTTT.

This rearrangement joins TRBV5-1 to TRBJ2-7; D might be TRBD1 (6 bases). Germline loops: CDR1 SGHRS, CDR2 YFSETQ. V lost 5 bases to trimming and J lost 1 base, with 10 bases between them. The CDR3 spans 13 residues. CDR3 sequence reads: CASRKDSSYEQYF. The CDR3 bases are TGCGCCAGCAGAAAGGACAGTTCCTACGAGCAGTACTTC. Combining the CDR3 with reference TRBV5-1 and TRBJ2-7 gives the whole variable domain KAGVTQTPRYLIKTRGQQVTLSCSPISGHRSVSWYQQTPGQGLQFLFEYFSETQRNKGNFPGRFSGRQFSNSRSEMNVSTLELGDSALYLCASRKDSSYEQYFGPGTRLTVT.

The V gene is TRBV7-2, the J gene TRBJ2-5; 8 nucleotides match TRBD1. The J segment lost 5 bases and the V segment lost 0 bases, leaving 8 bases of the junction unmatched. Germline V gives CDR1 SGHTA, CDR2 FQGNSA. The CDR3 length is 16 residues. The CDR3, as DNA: TGTGCCAGCAGCTTAGCGGGGGCAGGGGGCGCGGAGACCCAGTACTTC. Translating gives CASSLAGAGGAETQYF.

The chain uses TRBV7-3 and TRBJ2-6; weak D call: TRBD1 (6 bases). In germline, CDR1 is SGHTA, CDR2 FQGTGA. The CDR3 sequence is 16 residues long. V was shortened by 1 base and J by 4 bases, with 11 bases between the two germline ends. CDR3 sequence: CASSLRSGAGANVLTF. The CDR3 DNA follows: TGTGCCAGCAGCTTAAGATCAGGGGCCGGGGCCAACGTCCTGACTTTC.

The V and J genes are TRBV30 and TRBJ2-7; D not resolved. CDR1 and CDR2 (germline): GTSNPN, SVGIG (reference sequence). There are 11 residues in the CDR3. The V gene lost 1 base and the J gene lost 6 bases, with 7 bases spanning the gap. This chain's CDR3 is CAWSAGAEQYF. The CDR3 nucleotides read TGTGCCTGGAGTGCTGGAGCCGAGCAGTACTTC.

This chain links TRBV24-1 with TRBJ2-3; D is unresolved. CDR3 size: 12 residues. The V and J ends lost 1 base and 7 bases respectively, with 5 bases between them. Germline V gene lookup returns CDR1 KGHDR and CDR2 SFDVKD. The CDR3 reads CATSDLSNTQYF. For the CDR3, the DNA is TGTGCCACCAGTGATTTATCCAATACGCAGTATTTT.

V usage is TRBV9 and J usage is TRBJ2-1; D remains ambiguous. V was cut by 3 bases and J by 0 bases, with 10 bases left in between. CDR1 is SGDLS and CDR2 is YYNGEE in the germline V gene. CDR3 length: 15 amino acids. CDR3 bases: TGTGCCAGCAGCGCATCTACTGTCTCCTACAATGAGCAGTTCTTC. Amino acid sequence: CASSASTVSYNEQFF.

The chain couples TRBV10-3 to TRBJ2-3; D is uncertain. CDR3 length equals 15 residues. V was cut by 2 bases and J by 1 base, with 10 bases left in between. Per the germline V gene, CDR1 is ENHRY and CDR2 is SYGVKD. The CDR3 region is CAISELNTGTDTQYF. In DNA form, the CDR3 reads TGTGCCATCAGTGAGCTCAACACCGGCACAGATACGCAGTATTTT.

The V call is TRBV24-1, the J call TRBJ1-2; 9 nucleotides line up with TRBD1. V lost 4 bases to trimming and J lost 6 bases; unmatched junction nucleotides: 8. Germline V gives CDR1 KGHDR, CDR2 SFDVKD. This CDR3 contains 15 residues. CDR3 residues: CATSESDRGVHGYTF. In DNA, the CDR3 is TGTGCCACCAGTGAATCGGACAGGGGTGTTCATGGCTACACCTTC.

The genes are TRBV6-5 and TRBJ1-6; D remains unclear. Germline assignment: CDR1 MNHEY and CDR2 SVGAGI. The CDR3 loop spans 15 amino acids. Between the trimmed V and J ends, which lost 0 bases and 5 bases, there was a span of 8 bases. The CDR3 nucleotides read TGTGCCAGCAGTTACTCGGGAGGAGATAATTCACCCCTCCACTTT. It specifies CASSYSGGDNSPLHF.

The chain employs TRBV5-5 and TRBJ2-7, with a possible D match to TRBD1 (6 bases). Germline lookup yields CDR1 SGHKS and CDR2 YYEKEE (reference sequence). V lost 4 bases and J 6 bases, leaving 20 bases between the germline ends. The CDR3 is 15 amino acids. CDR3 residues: CASSPPDRNLGEQYF. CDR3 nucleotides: TGTGCCAGCAGCCCTCCAGACAGGAACCTCGGCGAGCAGTACTTC.

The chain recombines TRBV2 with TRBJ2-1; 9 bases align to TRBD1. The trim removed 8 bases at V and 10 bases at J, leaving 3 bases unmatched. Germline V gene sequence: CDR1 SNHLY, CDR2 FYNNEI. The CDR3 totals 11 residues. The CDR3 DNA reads TGTGCCAGCGGGGGACAGGGCGAGCAGTTCTTC. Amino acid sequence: CASGGQGEQFF.

CDR3 DNA: TGTGCCACCAGTGATTGGCGGGGGGCGGCTTATGGCTACACCTTC. Translation: CATSDWRGAAYGYTF. The V and J genes are TRBV24-1 and TRBJ1-2, with TRBD1 as a possible D gene (6 bases). In germline, CDR1 is KGHDR, CDR2 SFDVKD. The length of the CDR3 is 15 residues. The ends were cut back, 2 bases at V and 5 bases at J, with 14 bases in the middle.

CDR3 sequence: CASSFLTSGSGDEQFF. For the CDR3, the DNA is TGTGCCAGCAGCTTCCTCACTAGCGGGAGTGGAGATGAGCAGTTCTTC. V is TRBV7-8 and J is TRBJ2-1; 11 positions match TRBD2. The CDR3 sequence is 16 residues long. With V trimmed by 3 bases and J by 8 bases, 9 bases remained unmatched. CDR1 and CDR2 from the germline V gene are SGHVS and FQNEAQ.

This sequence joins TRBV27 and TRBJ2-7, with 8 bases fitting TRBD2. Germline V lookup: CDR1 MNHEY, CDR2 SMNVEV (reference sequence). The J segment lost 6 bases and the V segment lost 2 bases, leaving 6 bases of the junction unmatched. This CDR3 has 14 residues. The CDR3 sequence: CASSLTTAGGEQYF. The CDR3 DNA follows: TGTGCCAGCAGTTTAACAACCGCGGGGGGCGAGCAGTACTTC.

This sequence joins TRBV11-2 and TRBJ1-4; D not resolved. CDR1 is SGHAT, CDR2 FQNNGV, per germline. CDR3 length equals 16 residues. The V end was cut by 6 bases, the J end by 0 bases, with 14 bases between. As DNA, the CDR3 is TGTGCCAGCAGTTTTACTGCGGTTGCAACTAATGAAAAACTGTTTTTT. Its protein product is CASSFTAVATNEKLFF.

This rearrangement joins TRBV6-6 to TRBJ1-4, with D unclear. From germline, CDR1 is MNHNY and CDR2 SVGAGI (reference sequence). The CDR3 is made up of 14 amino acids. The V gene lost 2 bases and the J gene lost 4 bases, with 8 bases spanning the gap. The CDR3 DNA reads TGTGCCAGCAGTTACCCGGGAGATAATGAAAAACTGTTTTTT. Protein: CASSYPGDNEKLFF.

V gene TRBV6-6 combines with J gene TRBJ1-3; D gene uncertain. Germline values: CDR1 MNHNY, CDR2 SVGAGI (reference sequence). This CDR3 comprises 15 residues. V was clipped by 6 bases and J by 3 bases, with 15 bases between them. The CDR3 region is CASSRTGLGGNTIYF. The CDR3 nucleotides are TGTGCCAGCAGCCGGACTGGCCTGGGTGGAAACACCATATATTTT.

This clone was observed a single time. The CDR3 DNA reads as TGTGCCTCCGGTCCTCTCGACTATGGCTACACCTTC. It specifies CASGPLDYGYTF. The V call is TRBV19, the J call TRBJ1-2; D remains ambiguous. V dropped 11 bases and J dropped 3 bases, with 13 bases sitting between them. The germline V gene encodes CDR1 LNHDA and CDR2 SQIVND (reference sequence). The CDR3 is made up of 12 amino acids.

Written as DNA, the CDR3 is TGCAGCGTGGTACAGGGGACTTACGAGCAGTACTTC. Its translation is CSVVQGTYEQYF. The chain couples TRBV29-1 to TRBJ2-7; D is perhaps TRBD1 (7 bases). CDR1 SQVTM and CDR2 ANQGSEA come from the germline V gene. The length of the CDR3 is 12 residues. V was clipped by 6 bases and J by 4 bases, with 13 bases between them.

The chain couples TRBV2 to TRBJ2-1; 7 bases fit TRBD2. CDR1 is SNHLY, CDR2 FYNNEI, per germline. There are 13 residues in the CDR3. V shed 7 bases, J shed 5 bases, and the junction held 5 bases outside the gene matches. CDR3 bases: TGTGCCAGCAAGAGCGGGGCGGACAATGAGCAGTTCTTC. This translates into CASKSGADNEQFF. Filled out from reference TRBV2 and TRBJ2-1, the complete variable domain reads EPEVTQTPSHQVTQMGQEVILRCVPISNHLYFYWYRQILGQKVEFLVSFYNNEISEKSEIFDDQFSVERPDGSNFTLKIRSTKLEDSAMYFCASKSGADNEQFFGPGTRLTVL.

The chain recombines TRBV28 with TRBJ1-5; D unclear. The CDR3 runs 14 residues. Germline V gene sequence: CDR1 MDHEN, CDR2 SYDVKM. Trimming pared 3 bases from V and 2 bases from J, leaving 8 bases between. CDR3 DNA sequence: TGTGCCAGCAGTTTCGAGTTGGGCAATCAGCCCCAGCATTTT. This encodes CASSFELGNQPQHF.

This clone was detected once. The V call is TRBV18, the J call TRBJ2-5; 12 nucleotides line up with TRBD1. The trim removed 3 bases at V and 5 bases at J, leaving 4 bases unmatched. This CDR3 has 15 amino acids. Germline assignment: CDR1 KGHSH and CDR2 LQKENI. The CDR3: CASSPGQGAKETQYF. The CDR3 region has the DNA TGTGCCAGCTCACCGGGACAGGGGGCGAAGGAGACCCAGTACTTC.

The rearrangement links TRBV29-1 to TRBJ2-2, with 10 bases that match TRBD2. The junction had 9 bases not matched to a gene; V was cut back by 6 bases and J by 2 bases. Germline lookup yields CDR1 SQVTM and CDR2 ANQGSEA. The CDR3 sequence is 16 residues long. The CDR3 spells CSVMTSGRSNTGELFF. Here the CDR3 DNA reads TGCAGCGTGATGACTAGCGGGCGTTCTAACACCGGGGAGCTGTTTTTT.

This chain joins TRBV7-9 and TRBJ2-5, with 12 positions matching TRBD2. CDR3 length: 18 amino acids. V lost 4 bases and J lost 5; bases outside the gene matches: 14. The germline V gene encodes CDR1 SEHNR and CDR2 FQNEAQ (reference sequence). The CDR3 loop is CASSSPLTSGRAGETQYF. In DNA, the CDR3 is TGTGCCAGCAGCTCGCCCTTGACTAGCGGGAGAGCCGGGGAGACCCAGTACTTC.

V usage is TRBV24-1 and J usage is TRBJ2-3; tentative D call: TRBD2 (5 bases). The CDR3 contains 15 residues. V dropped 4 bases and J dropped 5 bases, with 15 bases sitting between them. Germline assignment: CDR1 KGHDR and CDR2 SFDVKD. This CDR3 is CATSDPGGPGDTQYF. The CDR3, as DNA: TGTGCCACCAGTGACCCTGGAGGCCCCGGAGATACGCAGTATTTT.

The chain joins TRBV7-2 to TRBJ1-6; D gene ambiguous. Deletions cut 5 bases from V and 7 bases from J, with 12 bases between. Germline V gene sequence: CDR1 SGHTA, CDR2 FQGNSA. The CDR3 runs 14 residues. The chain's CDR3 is CASSPRGENSPLHF. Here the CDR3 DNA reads TGTGCCAGCAGCCCCCGCGGAGAAAATTCACCCCTCCACTTT.